A single sample gave rise to the 25 T cell receptor beta chains below, sequenced in a study of CD8+ T cells in alopecia areata (dated 2018 in TCRdb). Library creation used the immunoSEQ multiplex PCR assay. RNA was extracted from all samples and reverse transcribed into cDNA as template for TCR sequencing. As stored in TCRdb, this immuneACCESS dataset retains in-frame rearrangements with V and J assigned. A fraction of the clones does not appear; measured against another copy, unresolved V genes explain less than half of the discrepancy, and the remainder lacks a known reason. The sample data list hundreds of thousands of clones, and more than 55% of these were observed just once. The top ten constitute around 1.2% of the sample. What the treatment or condition label conveys for this sample: oral pan-JAK inhibitor, 5-10 mg twice daily. The source material was CD4+ T cells sorted from blood, sampled around week 44, from a patient treated with tofacitinib. These receptors all stem from a human donor with alopecia areata.

This chain uses TRBV7-2 with TRBJ1-6; D unclear. The germline V gene has CDR1 SGHTA and CDR2 FQGNSA. The V and J ends lost 5 bases and 5 bases respectively, with 13 bases between them. The CDR3 contains 15 residues. The CDR3 DNA reads as TGTGCCAGCAGCGAGCTGACCGCCGATAATTCACCCCTCCACTTT. Translation gives CASSELTADNSPLHF.

This rearrangement joins TRBV7-6 to TRBJ1-5; possible D gene TRBD1, 5 bases. The CDR3 has 15 residues. Germline V CDR1 and CDR2: SGHVS, FNYEAQ. V was shortened by 0 bases and J by 7 bases, with 13 bases between the two germline ends. The CDR3 region has the DNA TGTGCCAGCAGCTTAGCTACGGGACTCCTGCAGCCCCAGCATTTT. It translates to CASSLATGLLQPQHF.

The chain combines TRBV18 with TRBJ2-7; D gene uncertain. V was shortened by 4 bases and J by 2 bases, with 12 bases between the two germline ends. Per germline, CDR1 KGHSH and CDR2 LQKENI. CDR3 length: 14 residues. The CDR3 region is CASSQSAVPYEQYF. The CDR3 DNA reads TGTGCCAGCTCACAGTCAGCCGTCCCCTACGAGCAGTACTTC.

On this clone itself: The same CDR3 can be traced to other DNA sequences in this sample. This rearrangement joins TRBV2 to TRBJ2-5; D remains ambiguous. There are 12 residues in the CDR3. V was clipped by 3 bases and J by 5 bases, with 7 bases between them. Germline loops: CDR1 SNHLY, CDR2 FYNNEI. DNA of the CDR3: TGTGCCAGCAGTGATGTTGGGGAGACCCAGTACTTC. It specifies CASSDVGETQYF.

This chain links TRBV25-1 with TRBJ1-2; possibly TRBD1 for D (6 bases). The CDR3 totals 14 residues. The V end was cut by 6 bases, the J end by 0 bases, with 11 bases between. Germline CDR1 is MGHDK and CDR2 is SYGVNS. CDR3 sequence reads: CASSDRKTNYGYTF. The CDR3 DNA reads TGTGCCAGCAGCGACAGGAAAACTAACTATGGCTACACCTTC.

The rearrangement joins TRBV7-3 to TRBJ2-2, with TRBD1 matching 7 bases. CDR1 is SGHTA and CDR2 is FQGTGA in the germline V gene. Trimming took 0 bases from V and 0 from J; bases not matched to a gene: 1. The CDR3 runs 16 residues. The CDR3 bases are TGTGCCAGCAGCTTAACCGGGACAGCGAACACCGGGGAGCTGTTTTTT. The encoded protein is CASSLTGTANTGELFF.

This clone was seen a single time. V gene TRBV20-1 combines with J gene TRBJ1-1; D is unresolved. The germline V gene encodes CDR1 DFQATT and CDR2 SNEGSKA (reference sequence). The CDR3 extends over 11 amino acids. Trimming removed 3 bases at V and 3 bases at J, with 5 bases between. CDR3 amino acids: CSARWDTEAFF. The CDR3 coding sequence is TGCAGTGCTAGGTGGGACACTGAAGCTTTCTTT.

The chain is built from TRBV7-9 and TRBJ2-1, with D perhaps matching TRBD1 (5 bases). This CDR3 has 16 amino acids. The germline gives CDR1 SEHNR, CDR2 FQNEAQ (reference sequence). V dropped 4 bases and J dropped 3 bases, with 16 bases sitting between them. The CDR3 DNA reads TGTGCCAGCAGCTCGCGCGGACAACAAAGCTACAATGAGCAGTTCTTC. It is translated as CASSSRGQQSYNEQFF.

The J gene is TRBJ1-4, the V gene TRBV5-1; TRBD1 is a possible D gene (5 bases). Per the germline V gene, CDR1 is SGHRS and CDR2 is YFSETQ. The CDR3 runs to 13 residues. V lost 0 bases and J lost 8, with 8 bases in between. As DNA, the CDR3 is TGCGCCAGCAGCTTGGACGGGGGAGAAAAACTGTTTTTT. This translates into CASSLDGGEKLFF.

This clone has just a few counts. This chain connects TRBV6-1 to TRBJ1-4; a weak D match, TRBD1 (6 bases). Germline V lookup: CDR1 MNHNS, CDR2 SASEGT. Trimming left V 8 bases short and J 8 bases short, with 18 bases between. The CDR3 has 14 residues. This CDR3 is CASLSGGGLEKLFF. In DNA, the CDR3 is TGTGCCAGCCTCAGTGGAGGGGGTTTAGAAAAACTGTTTTTT.

This chain links TRBV5-1 with TRBJ1-1; tentatively, D is TRBD1 (6 bases). The CDR3 consists of 13 residues. The germline V gene encodes CDR1 SGHRS and CDR2 YFSETQ. V lost 5 bases and J 1 base, leaving 9 bases between the germline ends. The CDR3 nucleotides read TGCGCCAGCAGGGAGACAGGGAACACTGAAGCTTTCTTT. Protein: CASRETGNTEAFF.

This clone came up a few times. The V gene is TRBV30, the J gene TRBJ2-2; perhaps D is TRBD1 or TRBD2 (6 bases each). In germline, CDR1 is GTSNPN, CDR2 SVGIG (reference sequence). There are 14 residues in the CDR3. Between the trimmed V and J ends, which lost 2 bases and 2 bases, there was a span of 9 bases. The CDR3 sequence: CAWSYGGNTGELFF. The CDR3 DNA follows: TGTGCCTGGAGTTACGGGGGCAACACCGGGGAGCTGTTTTTT.

A few counts support this clone. The chain uses TRBV6-1 and TRBJ2-5; 7 bases fit TRBD2. The CDR3 is 14 amino acids. Germline V gene lookup returns CDR1 MNHNS and CDR2 SASEGT. V was clipped by 7 bases and J by 2 bases; unmatched bases: 7. The CDR3 is CASKGRDQQETQYF. Written as DNA, the CDR3 is TGTGCCAGCAAGGGGAGGGACCAACAAGAGACCCAGTACTTC.

J is TRBJ1-2 and V is TRBV7-2; possibly TRBD1 for D (5 bases). CDR1 and CDR2 from the germline V gene are SGHTA and FQGNSA. V was shortened by 5 bases and J by 2 bases, with 12 bases between the two germline ends. The CDR3 consists of 14 residues. The CDR3 is CASSQGTENYGYTF. CDR3 in DNA: TGTGCCAGCAGCCAAGGGACGGAGAACTATGGCTACACCTTC.

The chain recombines TRBV29-1 with TRBJ1-1; tentative D call: TRBD1 (6 bases). CDR3 size: 14 residues. The V and J ends lost 5 bases and 5 bases respectively, with 18 bases between them. The germline gives CDR1 SQVTM, CDR2 ANQGSEA. The CDR3 DNA sequence: TGCAGCGTTACCCAGGGGTGGAGAGGTACTGAAGCTTTCTTT. Protein product: CSVTQGWRGTEAFF.

J is TRBJ2-1 and V is TRBV15; no definite D call. Germline V CDR1 and CDR2: LNHNV, YYDKDF (reference sequence). The V end lost 3 bases, the J end lost 8 bases, and 8 bases lay between the germline ends. This CDR3 comprises 12 residues. The CDR3 loop is CATSSLSDEQFF. The CDR3 bases are TGTGCCACCAGCAGTCTTTCCGATGAGCAGTTCTTC.

Here the CDR3 DNA reads TGTGCCAGCAGCCCCAGGGTAATCTCGAACACCGGGGAGCTGTTTTTT. It is translated as CASSPRVISNTGELFF. The rearrangement joins TRBV7-2 to TRBJ2-2; tentative D call: TRBD1 (5 bases). Per the germline V gene, CDR1 is SGHTA and CDR2 is FQGNSA. Trimming left V 5 bases short and J 0 bases short, with 13 bases between. The CDR3 is 16 amino acids.

The chain recombines TRBV19 with TRBJ2-5, with D possibly called TRBD1 or TRBD2 (6 bases each). Trimming removed 9 bases at V and 1 base at J, with 18 bases between. From germline, CDR1 is LNHDA and CDR2 SQIVND (reference sequence). This CDR3 spans 15 amino acids. As DNA, the CDR3 is TGTGCCAGCAGAAGAAATCGGGGGCCCCAAGAGACCCAGTACTTC. Encoded protein: CASRRNRGPQETQYF.

This chain joins TRBV19 and TRBJ1-6; D not certain. Germline CDR1 LNHDA, CDR2 SQIVND (reference sequence). V was shortened by 3 bases and J by 7 bases, with 10 bases between the two germline ends. The CDR3 totals 14 residues. The DNA for the CDR3 is TGTGCCAGTAGTATCCGGACGAAGAATTCACCCCTCCACTTT. It yields the protein CASSIRTKNSPLHF. Full variable domain (rest looked up from reference TRBV19 and TRBJ1-6): DGGITQSPKYLFRKEGQNVTLSCEQNLNHDAMYWYRQDPGQGLRLIYYSQIVNDFQKGDIAEGYSVSREKKESFPLTVTSAQKNPTAFYLCASSIRTKNSPLHFGNGTRLTVT.

There are a few counts of this clone. The genes are TRBV9 and TRBJ2-1; TRBD1 agrees at 10 bases. Germline V CDR1 and CDR2: SGDLS, YYNGEE. The CDR3 totals 17 residues. The V and J ends lost 3 bases and 8 bases, in that order; junction bases with no gene match: 14. Here the CDR3 reads CASSADPGTGARHEQFF. In DNA, the CDR3 is TGTGCCAGCAGCGCAGACCCCGGGACAGGGGCCCGGCATGAGCAGTTCTTC.

J is TRBJ2-7 and V is TRBV5-6, with no clear D. V lost 6 bases, J lost 2 bases, and 15 bases lay in between. Germline CDR1 reads SGHDT; CDR2 reads YYEEEE. The CDR3 runs to 14 residues. The CDR3 region has the DNA TGTGCCAGCACCAGGTGGTCCAGACCCTACGAGCAGTACTTC. It is translated as CASTRWSRPYEQYF.

The chain combines TRBV5-6 with TRBJ1-1, with D hard to call. This CDR3 is built from 13 residues. CDR1 is SGHDT and CDR2 is YYEEEE in the germline V gene. V lost 0 bases and J 11 bases, leaving 14 bases between the germline ends. CDR3 region: CASSLVSSSHAFF. The DNA of the CDR3 is TGTGCCAGCAGCTTGGTGTCGAGCTCCCACGCTTTCTTT.

This clone was picked up a small number of times. V is TRBV6-1 and J is TRBJ2-7, with 10 bases lining up with TRBD1. This CDR3 is built from 15 residues. Germline CDR1 and CDR2: MNHNS and SASEGT. V was clipped by 5 bases and J by 3 bases; unmatched bases: 7. The CDR3 loop is CASSSGTGVLYEQYF. CDR3 coding DNA: TGTGCCAGCAGTTCCGGGACAGGGGTCCTCTACGAGCAGTACTTC.

CDR3 amino acids: CASSAGQGARNQPQHF. CDR3 DNA: TGTGCCAGCAGCGCCGGACAGGGGGCTCGCAATCAGCCCCAGCATTTT. This chain joins TRBV9 and TRBJ1-5; 11 bases fit TRBD1. This CDR3 spans 16 amino acids. Germline loops: CDR1 SGDLS, CDR2 YYNGEE. The junction had 4 bases not matched to a gene; V was cut back by 3 bases and J by 2 bases.

The chain links TRBV4-2 to TRBJ1-1; 7 positions match TRBD1. The germline V gene has CDR1 LGHNA and CDR2 YNFKEQ. The CDR3 runs 15 residues. Trimming removed 1 base from V and 12 bases from J; junction bases left unmatched: 14. CDR3 residues: CASSQGGDRVSHTFF. DNA of the CDR3: TGTGCCAGCAGCCAAGGGGGCGACAGGGTATCTCACACTTTCTTT.